Presented here are 32 T cell receptor beta chains from one specimen sequenced in a study of blood T cell repertoires in COVID-19. Assay: immunoSEQ multiplex PCR; the TCRdb copy retains only in-frame clones and omits some. The sample records roughly 70,000 clones, around 80% being singletons. Sample: peripheral blood. The receptors originated from a man between 65 and 85 years old who had recovered from COVID-19.

The count of this clone is one. The CDR3 is CATSDRLAGEHNEQFF. The CDR3 nucleotides read TGTGCCACCAGTGACCGCCTAGCGGGGGAACACAATGAGCAGTTCTTC. The chain combines TRBV24-1 with TRBJ2-1, with 10 bases lining up with TRBD2. The V gene's germline CDR1 is KGHDR and CDR2 SFDVKD. CDR3 length: 16 residues. Trimming removed 4 bases from V and 5 bases from J; junction bases left unmatched: 7.

V and J are TRBV10-3 and TRBJ2-1; D is ambiguous. The V and J ends lost 3 bases and 1 base respectively, with 10 bases between them. This CDR3 region has 15 residues. The germline V gene has CDR1 ENHRY and CDR2 SYGVKD. As DNA, the CDR3 is TGTGCCATCAGTGATCAGGATGGGTCCTACAATGAGCAGTTCTTC. Amino acid sequence: CAISDQDGSYNEQFF.

The chain carries TRBV19 and TRBJ2-1; the match to TRBD2 covers 12 bases. This CDR3 is built from 14 residues. Germline values: CDR1 LNHDA, CDR2 SQIVND (reference sequence). J lost 6 bases, V lost 8 bases, and 5 bases had no gene match. The CDR3 loop reads CASSPGLAGNEQFF. CDR3 bases: TGTGCCAGTTCACCGGGACTAGCGGGCAATGAGCAGTTCTTC.

The chain employs TRBV29-1 and TRBJ2-1; 7 nucleotides line up with TRBD1. Trimming took 6 bases from V and 10 from J; bases not matched to a gene: 12. CDR3 length: 13 amino acids. CDR1 is SQVTM and CDR2 is ANQGSEA in the germline V gene. The CDR3 reads CSVRDRTLREQFF. As DNA, the CDR3 is TGCAGCGTCCGGGACAGAACACTTCGGGAGCAGTTCTTC.

This clone showed up just once. This chain joins TRBV19 and TRBJ1-1; D gene unclear. Germline-derived CDR1 and CDR2 are LNHDA and SQIVND (reference sequence). The CDR3 has 12 amino acids. V was trimmed by 5 bases and J by 3 bases, leaving 7 bases between them. This CDR3 reads CASSLGYTEAFF. DNA of the CDR3: TGTGCCAGTAGTTTGGGCTACACTGAAGCTTTCTTT. The full variable domain, with the rest looked up from reference TRBV19 and TRBJ1-1, is DGGITQSPKYLFRKEGQNVTLSCEQNLNHDAMYWYRQDPGQGLRLIYYSQIVNDFQKGDIAEGYSVSREKKESFPLTVTSAQKNPTAFYLCASSLGYTEAFFGQGTRLTVV.

The gene calls are TRBV7-2 and TRBJ2-1; 11 bases line up with TRBD2. Germline CDR1 and CDR2: SGHTA and FQGNSA. V lost 2 bases to trimming and J lost 9 bases; unmatched junction nucleotides: 3. The CDR3 is 14 residues long. The CDR3 DNA sequence: TGTGCCAGCAGCTTACTAGCGGGGGGTAGTGAGCAGTTCTTC. Translated, it gives CASSLLAGGSEQFF.

The V call is TRBV30, the J call TRBJ1-3; D gene ambiguous. Deletions cut 3 bases from V and 3 bases from J, with 3 bases between. Germline V gene lookup returns CDR1 GTSNPN and CDR2 SVGIG (reference sequence). The CDR3 extends over 11 amino acids. CDR3 sequence (DNA): TGTGCCTGGAGCGGTGGAAACACCATATATTTT. Translating gives CAWSGGNTIYF. Based on the CDR3 plus reference TRBV30 and TRBJ1-3, the full variable domain is SQTIHQWPATLVQPVGSPLSLECTVEGTSNPNLYWYRQAAGRGLQLLFYSVGIGQISSEVPQNLSASRPQDRQFILSSKKLLLSDSGFYLCAWSGGNTIYFGEGSWLTVV.

The V call is TRBV19, the J call TRBJ2-3; a possible D gene is TRBD1 (5 bases). Between the trimmed V and J ends, which lost 3 bases and 6 bases, there was a span of 13 bases. The germline gives CDR1 LNHDA, CDR2 SQIVND (reference sequence). The CDR3 covers 14 residues. CDR3 sequence reads: CASSIVVSGDTQYF. CDR3 nucleotide sequence: TGTGCCAGTAGTATTGTGGTTTCAGGGGATACGCAGTATTTT.

The chain recombines TRBV10-3 with TRBJ1-1; maybe TRBD1 (5 bases). The CDR3 length is 13 residues. CDR1 is ENHRY, CDR2 SYGVKD, per germline. V was shortened by 6 bases and J by 0 bases, with 8 bases between the two germline ends. The CDR3 here is CAIRKGVNTEAFF. CDR3 DNA sequence: TGTGCCATCAGGAAAGGGGTGAACACTGAAGCTTTCTTT.

The sample holds one count of this clone. The chain combines TRBV19 with TRBJ2-2; D possibly corresponds to TRBD1 (6 bases). This CDR3 region has 15 residues. Germline CDR1 LNHDA, CDR2 SQIVND (reference sequence). Trimming pared 2 bases from V and 5 bases from J, leaving 12 bases between. DNA for the CDR3: TGTGCCAGTAGTATACCGACAGGTTTTACCGGGGAGCTGTTTTTT. Protein product: CASSIPTGFTGELFF.

The chain combines TRBV4-3 with TRBJ2-2; D may be TRBD2 (6 bases). Germline values: CDR1 LGHNA, CDR2 YSLEER. V shed 0 bases and J shed 5 bases, with 10 bases lying between them. The CDR3 length is 15 residues. Written as DNA, the CDR3 is TGCGCCAGCAGCCAAGATTTGGGGGGAACCGGGGAGCTGTTTTTT. This encodes CASSQDLGGTGELFF.

V gene TRBV5-5 combines with J gene TRBJ2-1, with D unclear. V was clipped by 0 bases and J by 0 bases, with 7 bases between them. CDR3 length equals 15 residues. CDR1 and CDR2 (germline): SGHKS, YYEKEE (reference sequence). CDR3: CASSLDGGSYNEQFF. The DNA for the CDR3 is TGTGCCAGCAGCTTGGATGGCGGCTCCTACAATGAGCAGTTCTTC.

This clone has just one count. The chain employs TRBV3-1 (or the pseudogene TRBV3-2) and TRBJ2-7; D is unresolved. The CDR3 is 18 amino acids. V dropped 3 bases and J dropped 5 bases, with 26 bases sitting between them. Germline assignment: CDR1 LGHDT and CDR2 YNNKEL (reference sequence). CDR3 sequence: CASSQSPLPPAIFHEQYF. DNA for the CDR3: TGTGCCAGCAGCCAGAGCCCGCTACCCCCTGCAATTTTTCACGAGCAGTACTTC.

This clone was seen a handful of times. J is TRBJ1-5 and V is TRBV6-5, with a tentative D call TRBD1 (6 bases). Trimming stripped 6 bases from V and 4 bases from J, with 13 bases between. Germline loops: CDR1 MNHEY, CDR2 SVGAGI. CDR3 length: 14 amino acids. CDR3 in DNA: TGTGCCAGCAGCGATCAGGGGCCTAATCAGCCCCAGCATTTT. Translation gives CASSDQGPNQPQHF.

The rearrangement joins TRBV19 to TRBJ2-1; 12 nucleotides agree with TRBD2. V trimming: 3 bases; J trimming: 5 bases; junction bases outside the gene matches: 5. Germline loops: CDR1 LNHDA, CDR2 SQIVND (reference sequence). The CDR3 has 16 amino acids. The CDR3 reads CASSIQGLAGNNEQFF. As DNA, the CDR3 is TGTGCCAGTAGTATCCAAGGACTAGCGGGAAACAATGAGCAGTTCTTC.

This clone was recorded a few times. The chain combines TRBV3-1 (or the pseudogene TRBV3-2) with TRBJ2-2, with 7 nucleotides matching TRBD1. Germline assignment: CDR1 LGHDT and CDR2 YNNKEL (reference sequence). V dropped 4 bases and J dropped 2; count of bases not matched to a gene: 4. This CDR3 contains 15 residues. The CDR3 here is CASSPRDSNTGELFF. In nucleotides, the CDR3 is TGTGCCAGCAGCCCCCGGGACAGTAACACCGGGGAGCTGTTTTTT.

The table lists this clone with a few counts. The gene calls are TRBV9 and TRBJ2-5; maybe TRBD1 (6 bases). The CDR3 loop spans 16 amino acids. Germline values: CDR1 SGDLS, CDR2 YYNGEE. Trimming took off 3 bases at V and 4 bases at J, with 19 bases between the two ends. CDR3 loop: CASSGDETGALETQYF. The CDR3 DNA follows: TGTGCCAGCAGCGGAGACGAGACAGGAGCTTTAGAGACCCAGTACTTC. The full variable domain, its missing parts supplied by reference TRBV9 and TRBJ2-5, is DSGVTQTPKHLITATGQRVTLRCSPRSGDLSVYWYQQSLDQGLQFLIQYYNGEERAKGNILERFSAQQFPDLHSELNLSSLELGDSALYFCASSGDETGALETQYFGPGTRLLVL.

This chain uses TRBV11-2 with TRBJ2-1; TRBD2 matches 15 bases. Germline V lookup: CDR1 SGHAT, CDR2 FQNNGV. With V trimmed by 3 bases and J by 10 bases, 4 bases remained unmatched. The CDR3 is 15 amino acids. The CDR3 bases are TGTGCCAGCAGCTTCGGACTAGCGGGAGGGTACGAGCAGTTCTTC. Encoded protein: CASSFGLAGGYEQFF.

The rearrangement uses TRBV5-4 and TRBJ2-2; TRBD1 matches at 7 bases. The CDR3 totals 16 residues. Germline CDR1 SGHNT, CDR2 YYREEE (reference sequence). V gave up 0 bases and J gave up 4 bases; unmatched junction bases: 6. Written as DNA, the CDR3 is TGTGCCAGCAGCTTGGCAAAGGGGGCGCGCACCGGGGAGCTGTTTTTT. It translates to CASSLAKGARTGELFF. Complete variable domain (other parts from reference TRBV5-4 and TRBJ2-2): ETGVTQSPTHLIKTRGQQVTLRCSSQSGHNTVSWYQQALGQGPQFIFQYYREEENGRGNFPPRFSGLQFPNYSSELNVNALELDDSALYLCASSLAKGARTGELFFGEGSRLTVL.

This chain links TRBV28 with TRBJ1-2; D is unclear. V lost 5 bases, J lost 8 bases, and 12 bases lay in between. The length of the CDR3 is 12 residues. Germline V gives CDR1 MDHEN, CDR2 SYDVKM. The CDR3 protein is CASSNDGRGYTF. Written as DNA, the CDR3 is TGTGCCAGCAGTAACGACGGGAGGGGCTACACCTTC.

This clone was recorded once. The J gene is TRBJ2-3, the V gene TRBV7-2; 12 nucleotides align to TRBD2. J lost 4 bases, V lost 4 bases, and 9 bases had no gene match. The CDR3 has 17 amino acids. The germline gives CDR1 SGHTA, CDR2 FQGNSA. The CDR3 region is CASSYLPRTSGADTQYF. The CDR3 DNA reads TGTGCCAGCAGCTACCTTCCCCGGACTAGCGGGGCAGATACGCAGTATTTT. Together with reference TRBV7-2 and TRBJ2-3, the CDR3 gives the full variable domain: GAGVSQSPSNKVTEKGKDVELRCDPISGHTALYWYRQSLGQGLEFLIYFQGNSAPDKSGLPSDRFSAERTGGSVSTLTIQRTQQEDSAVYLCASSYLPRTSGADTQYFGPGTRLTVL.

V and J are TRBV28 and TRBJ2-5; 7 bases are shared with TRBD2. The CDR3 has 13 amino acids. V lost 6 bases, J lost 4 bases, and 5 bases stayed unmatched. Looked up from germline, CDR1 is MDHEN and CDR2 is SYDVKM. Here the CDR3 reads CASRRGGSETQYF. The CDR3 bases are TGTGCCAGCAGGCGCGGGGGATCAGAGACCCAGTACTTC. Full variable domain (remainder filled in from reference TRBV28 and TRBJ2-5): DVKVTQSSRYLVKRTGEKVFLECVQDMDHENMFWYRQDPGLGLRLIYFSYDVKMKEKGDIPEGYSVSREKKERFSLILESASTNQTSMYLCASRRGGSETQYFGPGTRLLVL.

The chain couples TRBV28 to TRBJ2-1, with 12 bases fitting TRBD2. The trim removed 5 bases at V and 8 bases at J, leaving 10 bases unmatched. Germline CDR1 and CDR2: MDHEN and SYDVKM. The CDR3 consists of 16 residues. This CDR3 reads CASSPQGTSGRDEQFF. The CDR3 bases are TGTGCCAGCAGTCCACAGGGGACTAGCGGGCGGGATGAGCAGTTCTTC.

This clone appeared a single time. For the CDR3, the DNA is TGTGCCAGCAGCCCCGGACACCTCGAGCAGTACTTC. This codes for CASSPGHLEQYF. The chain employs TRBV11-1 and TRBJ2-7; D may be TRBD1 (5 bases). V was shortened by 5 bases and J by 6 bases, with 11 bases between the two germline ends. CDR1 is SGHAT, CDR2 FQDESV, per germline (reference sequence). CDR3 length: 12 residues.

The rearrangement uses TRBV18 and TRBJ1-2; TRBD1 might be the D (5 bases). Germline values: CDR1 KGHSH, CDR2 LQKENI. Between the trimmed V and J ends, which lost 3 bases and 7 bases, there was a span of 15 bases. This CDR3 comprises 14 residues. CDR3 nucleotide sequence: TGTGCCAGCTCACCTGGGGGGGAACCCGCTGGCTACACCTTC. It encodes CASSPGGEPAGYTF.

The chain carries TRBV24-1 and TRBJ1-5; D ambiguous. Germline V lookup: CDR1 KGHDR, CDR2 SFDVKD. V gave up 4 bases and J gave up 2 bases, with 11 bases separating them. CDR3 size: 15 residues. The DNA of the CDR3 is TGTGCCACCAGTGAAAACCTACCCGGCAATCAGCCCCAGCATTTT. It codes for CATSENLPGNQPQHF.

The CDR3 coding sequence is TGCAGCGTTGAAGCGTTCACAGATACGCAGTATTTT. Encoded protein: CSVEAFTDTQYF. This chain joins TRBV29-1 and TRBJ2-3; D not certain. Germline V lookup: CDR1 SQVTM, CDR2 ANQGSEA. Trimming removed 1 base at V and 2 bases at J, with 4 bases between. This CDR3 comprises 12 residues.

This CDR3 is CASSSFFGTSGSTLSHEQFF. The CDR3 region has the DNA TGTGCCAGCAGTTCATTCTTCGGGACTAGCGGGAGTACATTATCCCATGAGCAGTTCTTC. The V and J genes are TRBV6-2 or TRBV6-3 and TRBJ2-1; 14 bases map to TRBD2. This CDR3 spans 20 amino acids. J gave up 8 bases and V 4 bases, and 19 bases lay outside the gene matches. CDR1 and CDR2 from the germline V gene are MNHEY and SVGEGT.

Within the sample, this clone is medium-sized (0.01 to 0.1%). The V call is TRBV28, the J call TRBJ1-1; 9 bases are a match to TRBD1. Germline CDR1 reads MDHEN; CDR2 reads SYDVKM. V shed 10 bases, J shed 4 bases, and the junction held 4 bases outside the gene matches. The CDR3 consists of 12 residues. The CDR3 DNA is TGTGCCATAGGGACAGGGTCCACTGAAGCTTTCTTT. Encoded protein: CAIGTGSTEAFF.

This clone has a single count. The chain combines TRBV6-5 with TRBJ2-2; D is uncertain. V lost 6 bases and J lost 2, with 7 bases in between. This CDR3 has 13 amino acids. The germline gives CDR1 MNHEY, CDR2 SVGAGI. The CDR3 bases are TGTGCCAGCAGCCCGAGTAACACCGGGGAGCTGTTTTTT. The encoded protein is CASSPSNTGELFF.

This clone was recorded once. CDR3 sequence reads: CASSLARVRDYGYTF. The CDR3 bases are TGTGCCAGCAGCTTGGCCAGGGTAAGGGATTATGGCTACACCTTC. This chain connects TRBV5-4 to TRBJ1-2; tentative D call: TRBD1 (5 bases). The CDR3 sequence is 15 residues long. The V gene's germline CDR1 is SGHNT and CDR2 YYREEE (reference sequence). The ends were cut back, 0 bases at V and 5 bases at J, with 14 bases in the middle.

The chain uses TRBV5-1 and TRBJ2-5; possibly TRBD2 for D (5 bases). Looked up from germline, CDR1 is SGHRS and CDR2 is YFSETQ. Trimming pared 4 bases from V and 4 bases from J, leaving 11 bases between. The CDR3 spans 13 residues. CDR3 nucleotide sequence: TGCGCCAGCAGCGGCCAAGAGGGAGAGACCCAGTACTTC. Its protein is CASSGQEGETQYF.